A selection of T cell receptor beta chains follows, all from one sample in a study of shared clonotypes between healthy human individuals. Data came from immunoSEQ multiplex PCR; TCRdb stores just in-frame clones and leaves some out. Of 700,000 to 950,000 clones listed, just over 95% are singletons. Material for sequencing was naive CD8+ T cells sorted from blood. All receptors come from a man aged 25 to 40 in good health. Each CDR3 is given with its conserved first and last residue. D genes are given only for firm matches.

V,J,D,DNA,CDR3
TRBV19,TRBJ1-5,.,TGTGCCCAGGAGCGGTATAGCAATCAGCCCCAGCATTTT,CAQERYSNQPQHF
TRBV7-9,TRBJ2-7,.,TGTGCCAGCAGCTTAGGAACGGGGCCTAGAAGCGAAGACGAGCAGTACTTC,CASSLGTGPRSEDEQYF
TRBV19,TRBJ2-1,.,TGTGCCAGTAGTATGGGGGGCTCGTACAATGAGCAGTTCTTC,CASSMGGSYNEQFF
TRBV19,TRBJ2-3,.,TGTGCCAGTAGTATGAGCCTCCCAGATACGCAGTATTTT,CASSMSLPDTQYF
TRBV6-6,TRBJ1-5,.,TGTGCCAGCAGTTACAGCTACCGGGACGGTCAGCCCCAGCATTTT,CASSYSYRDGQPQHF
TRBV15,TRBJ2-1,TRBD2,TGTGCCACCAGCCACGGGACTAGCGCCTACAATGAGCAGTTCTTC,CATSHGTSAYNEQFF
TRBV4-2,TRBJ2-7,TRBD2,TGTGCCAGCAGCCGGACTAGCGGGAGCTATCAGTACTTC,CASSRTSGSYQYF
TRBV27,TRBJ1-2,TRBD1,TGTGCCAGCAGTCTCCGGACAGGGGGAACCTATGGCTACACCTTC,CASSLRTGGTYGYTF
TRBV5-4,TRBJ1-1,.,TGTGCCAGCAGCGGATGGACAGCAAAAGGCACTGAAGCTTTCTTT,CASSGWTAKGTEAFF
TRBV6-5,TRBJ1-2,TRBD1,TGTGCCAGCAGCCAATCCAGGGGGCTCTATGGCTACACCTTC,CASSQSRGLYGYTF
TRBV5-4,TRBJ2-7,.,TGTGCCAGCAGCTTGAGCGGTGCCTACGAGCAGTACTTC,CASSLSGAYEQYF
TRBV2,TRBJ2-7,TRBD1,TGTGCCAGCAGTCCGGGACAGTTAACCTACGAGCAGTACTTC,CASSPGQLTYEQYF
TRBV28,TRBJ2-7,.,TGTGCCAGCAGTTTATTCGGGCGGGACCCCTCCTACGAGCAGTACTTC,CASSLFGRDPSYEQYF
TRBV6-1,TRBJ1-1,.,TGTGCCAGCAGTGACGGGGGGAACACTGAAGCTTTCTTT,CASSDGGNTEAFF
TRBV7-9,TRBJ1-2,.,TGTGCCAGCAGCTTGACCCCGGCTAACTATGGCTACACCTTC,CASSLTPANYGYTF
TRBV11-2,TRBJ1-3,.,TGTGCCAGCAGCAAACCCACAGGGAGAGGAAACACCATATATTTT,CASSKPTGRGNTIYF
TRBV29-1,TRBJ2-6,.,TGCAGCGTAAATGTTCGGAGGACTGGGGCCAACGTCCTGACTTTC,CSVNVRRTGANVLTF
TRBV5-6,TRBJ1-2,TRBD1,TGTGCCAGCAGCCCGACCCCCACAGGGGTTGGCTACACCTTC,CASSPTPTGVGYTF
TRBV4-2,TRBJ2-7,.,TGTGCCAGCAGCCAAACTCAGGGGACAAAGCCAAGTTACGAGCAGTACTTC,CASSQTQGTKPSYEQYF
TRBV18,TRBJ2-1,.,TGTGCCAGCTCACCTTGGGGGAGGAATGAGCAGTTCTTC,CASSPWGRNEQFF
TRBV27,TRBJ2-6,.,TGTGCCAGCAGATACACGGGTGGGGCCAACGTCCTGACTTTC,CASRYTGGANVLTF
TRBV29-1,TRBJ1-1,.,TGCAGCGTTGAGGCAGACACTGAAGCTTTCTTT,CSVEADTEAFF
TRBV29-1,TRBJ2-7,.,TGCAGCGTTGAAGATCCAGAGGGAGAGGTCTACGAGCAGTACTTC,CSVEDPEGEVYEQYF
TRBV11-2,TRBJ2-3,TRBD1,TGTGCCAGCAGCTTAGGGTACGGACAGGGCTGGATTACAGATACGCAGTATTTT,CASSLGYGQGWITDTQYF